This T cell receptor beta chain was documented in a study of blood T cells in healthy people across ages. It was with a sample-barcoded 5' primer and a J-beta primer mix that a second PCR of about 7 to 12 cycles was run. Using its own MiXCR run on the 5' RACE reads, TCRdb lists one record per CDR3 protein. The sample records roughly 900,000 distinct CDR3 sequences, under 35% being singletons. V lost 1 base, J lost 6 bases, and 18 bases lay in between. The CDR3 sequence is 15 residues long. CDR1 DFQATT and CDR2 SNEGSKA come from the germline V gene (reference sequence). The table lists this clonotype with a few counts.

This clonotype was sampled from a woman older than 75 in good health. The material sequenced was blood. The J gene is TRBJ1-1, the V gene TRBV20-1, with D possibly TRBD1 on 5 matching bases. The CDR3 sequence: CSARGRGGGRSEAFF. DNA for the CDR3: TGCAGTGCTAGAGGCCGGGGGGGGGGTAGGTCTGAAGCTTTCTTT.